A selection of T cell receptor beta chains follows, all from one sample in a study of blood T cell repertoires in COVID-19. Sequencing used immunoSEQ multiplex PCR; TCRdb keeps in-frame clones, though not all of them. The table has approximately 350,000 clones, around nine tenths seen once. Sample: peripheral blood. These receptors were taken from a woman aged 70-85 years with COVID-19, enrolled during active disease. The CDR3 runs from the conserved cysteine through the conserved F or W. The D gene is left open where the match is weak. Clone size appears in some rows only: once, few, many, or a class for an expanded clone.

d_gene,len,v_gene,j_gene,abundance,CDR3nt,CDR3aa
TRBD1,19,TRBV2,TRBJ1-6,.,TGTGCCAGCAGGAAGACAGGGATCACGTCCAGCTCCTATAATTCACCCCTCCACTTT,CASRKTGITSSSYNSPLHF
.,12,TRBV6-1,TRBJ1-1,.,TGTGCCAGCAGTGAAGGACAGACTGAAGCTTTCTTT,CASSEGQTEAFF
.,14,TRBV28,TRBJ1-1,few,TGTGCCAGCAGTCCCCCGCGGCTAGCCACTGAAGCTTTCTTT,CASSPPRLATEAFF
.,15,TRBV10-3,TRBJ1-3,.,TGTGCCATCGGAGGTGGACAGAGCTCTGGAAACACCATATATTTT,CAIGGGQSSGNTIYF
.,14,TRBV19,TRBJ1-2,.,TGTGCCAGCTTAGACAGGACTCTAGGGTATGGCTACACCTTC,CASLDRTLGYGYTF
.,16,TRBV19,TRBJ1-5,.,TGTGCCAGTAGCCTGACAGGAGACGTTAGCAATCAGCCCCAGCATTTT,CASSLTGDVSNQPQHF
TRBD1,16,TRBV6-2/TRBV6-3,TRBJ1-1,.,TGTGCCAGCAGTTACGACCGACAGGGCCGGAACACTGAAGCTTTCTTT,CASSYDRQGRNTEAFF
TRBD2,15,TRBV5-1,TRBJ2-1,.,TGCGCCAGCAGCTTGGCGGCTAGCCGCGGGGGTGAGCAGTTCTTC,CASSLAASRGGEQFF
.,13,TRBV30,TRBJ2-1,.,TGTGCCTGGAGTCCAAACACTAGCTTTGAGCAGTTCTTC,CAWSPNTSFEQFF
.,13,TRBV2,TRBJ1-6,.,TGTGCCAGCAGGAGTTCCTATAATTCACCCCTCCACTTT,CASRSSYNSPLHF
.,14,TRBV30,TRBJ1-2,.,TGTGCCTGGAGCCCCAAGGGCGCAGGGTATGGCTACACCTTC,CAWSPKGAGYGYTF
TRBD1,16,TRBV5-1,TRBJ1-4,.,TGCGCCAGCAGAAACTCTCCGGGACAGAAGAATGAAAAACTGTTTTTT,CASRNSPGQKNEKLFF
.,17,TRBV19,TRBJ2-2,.,TGTGCCAGTACTCTCTTGGGGGGACAGAAGAACACCGGGGAGCTGTTTTTT,CASTLLGGQKNTGELFF
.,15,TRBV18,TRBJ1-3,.,TGTGCCAGCTCACCGGGAGGAGCCTCGGGAAACACCATATATTTT,CASSPGGASGNTIYF
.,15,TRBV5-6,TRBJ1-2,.,TGTGCCAGCAGCTTCTATTACAGGGACAACTATGGCTACACCTTC,CASSFYYRDNYGYTF
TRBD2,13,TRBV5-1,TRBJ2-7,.,TGCGCCAGCAGCCTCCTAGCGGGGTACGAGCAGTACTTC,CASSLLAGYEQYF
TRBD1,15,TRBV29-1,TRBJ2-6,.,TGCAGCGTTGGACAGGGTCTCTCTGGGGCCAACGTCCTGACTTTC,CSVGQGLSGANVLTF
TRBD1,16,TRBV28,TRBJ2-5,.,TGTGCCAGCAGTGTAACCGGGACAGGGGTACAAGAGACCCAGTACTTC,CASSVTGTGVQETQYF
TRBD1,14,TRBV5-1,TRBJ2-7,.,TGCGCCAGCAGACTTGAACAGGGGAACTACGAGCAGTACTTC,CASRLEQGNYEQYF
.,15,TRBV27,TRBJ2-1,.,TGTGCCAGCACCCTCGACTTCAGCTCCTACAATGAGCAGTTCTTC,CASTLDFSSYNEQFF
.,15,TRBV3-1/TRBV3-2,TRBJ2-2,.,TGTGCCAGCAGCCAAGATAGAAGGAACACCGGGGAGCTGTTTTTT,CASSQDRRNTGELFF
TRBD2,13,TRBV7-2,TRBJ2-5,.,TGTGCCAGCAGCTTAAGCGGGGGGGAGACCCAGTACTTC,CASSLSGGETQYF
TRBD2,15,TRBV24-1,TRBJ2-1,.,TGTGCCACCCCCGGGACTAGCGGGGACTACAATGAGCAGTTCTTC,CATPGTSGDYNEQFF
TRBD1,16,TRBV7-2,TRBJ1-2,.,TGTGCCAGCAGCACAGGACAGGGTTTGGTTGGCTATGGCTACACCTTC,CASSTGQGLVGYGYTF
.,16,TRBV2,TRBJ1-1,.,TGTGCCAGCAGTGCCCCGGGCAGGGGATCGAACACTGAAGCTTTCTTT,CASSAPGRGSNTEAFF
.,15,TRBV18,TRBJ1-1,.,TGTGCCAGCTCACAAGACCGGGTAGGAAACACTGAAGCTTTCTTT,CASSQDRVGNTEAFF
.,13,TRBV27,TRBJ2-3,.,TGTGCCAGCAAGGGACTTACAAGGGGTACGCAGTATTTT,CASKGLTRGTQYF
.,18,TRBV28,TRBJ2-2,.,TGTGCCAGCAACCTCCCGAAAGGCCTAGCAGGGGACACCGGGGAGCTGTTTTTT,CASNLPKGLAGDTGELFF